The entry below describes one T cell receptor (beta chain). One base away lies a much larger clone, so this may be a sequencing read error. The sample comes from a study of tumor and adjacent non-tumor tissue in lung cancer. TCRbeta libraries were built with three rounds of nested PCR, modified from ARM-PCR. From the multiplex PCR reads, TCRdb called clonotypes with MiXCR, one entry per CDR3 protein. The data show some 100,000 distinct CDR3 sequences, 65% seen once. V lost 7 bases to trimming and J lost 7 bases, with 10 bases between them. The CDR3 runs to 12 residues. CDR1 is KGHDR, CDR2 SFDVKD, per germline. The template was RNA from unsorted bulk tissue. The normal lung tissue was taken more than 3 cm from the tumor edge.

This sequence originates from a man aged 30 to 39 with non-small cell lung cancer. V gene TRBV24-1 combines with J gene TRBJ2-1; the D is unclear. Material for sequencing was distant non-tumor lung tissue. This CDR3 is CATRVARNEQFF. For the CDR3, the DNA is TGTGCCACCAGGGTGGCAAGGAATGAGCAGTTCTTC.